Listed below are T cell receptor beta chains from one sample, sequenced in a study of blood T cell repertoires in COVID-19. The method was immunoSEQ multiplex PCR; TCRdb's version includes in-frame clones alone and lacks a portion of them. The sample shows about 86,000 clones, 82% of them seen only once. Sequencing was performed on peripheral blood. The receptors were sampled from a woman of 80 years or more with acute or convalescent COVID-19. The CDR3 runs from the conserved cysteine through the conserved F or W. The order of the fields is J gene, clone size, V gene, D gene, CDR3 DNA, CDR3 protein. A D gene is named only where the DNA matches it firmly. For some rows the clone size is stated as once, few or many, or as a class when expanded; others skip it.

J gene: TRBJ1-2
clone size: -
V gene: TRBV2
D gene: TRBD1
CDR3 DNA: TGTGCCAGCAGCCTGAGTGCCTTACAGGGGGCGATCGGTGGCTACACCTTC
CDR3 protein: CASSLSALQGAIGGYTF

J gene: TRBJ2-1
clone size: -
V gene: TRBV27
D gene: TRBD2
CDR3 DNA: TGTGCCAGCAGTCGTACTAGCGGGAACTACAATGAGCAGTTCTTC
CDR3 protein: CASSRTSGNYNEQFF

J gene: TRBJ2-5
clone size: -
V gene: TRBV6-5
D gene: TRBD1
CDR3 DNA: TGTGCCAGCAGGGGGACAGGGGGCGGAGGGGAGACCCAGTACTTC
CDR3 protein: CASRGTGGGGETQYF

J gene: TRBJ1-3
clone size: -
V gene: TRBV25-1
D gene: -
CDR3 DNA: TGTGCCAGCAGTGAATATAACAGGGCGACCTCTGGAAACACCATATATTTT
CDR3 protein: CASSEYNRATSGNTIYF

J gene: TRBJ1-5
clone size: -
V gene: TRBV28
D gene: -
CDR3 DNA: TGTGCCAGCAGTTCTTTGATAGGGGCAGGGTCCCAGCCCCAGCATTTT
CDR3 protein: CASSSLIGAGSQPQHF

J gene: TRBJ1-2
clone size: -
V gene: TRBV5-1
D gene: TRBD1
CDR3 DNA: TGCGCCAGCAGCTTGGCGGGACAGGGGCTACCACCCTATGGCTACACCTTC
CDR3 protein: CASSLAGQGLPPYGYTF

J gene: TRBJ1-2
clone size: -
V gene: TRBV2
D gene: TRBD1
CDR3 DNA: TGTGCCAGCAGTGATGGACAGGGCGCCTCTAACTATGGCTACACCTTC
CDR3 protein: CASSDGQGASNYGYTF

J gene: TRBJ1-2
clone size: -
V gene: TRBV5-1
D gene: -
CDR3 DNA: TGCGCCAGCAGCTCCGGGACACCAAAAGATGGCTACACCTTC
CDR3 protein: CASSSGTPKDGYTF

J gene: TRBJ2-7
clone size: -
V gene: TRBV19
D gene: TRBD1
CDR3 DNA: TGTGCCAGTAGTACGAACAGGGGGGCGCTCGCCGACGAGCAGTACTTC
CDR3 protein: CASSTNRGALADEQYF

J gene: TRBJ2-3
clone size: -
V gene: TRBV19
D gene: TRBD1
CDR3 DNA: TGTGCCAGTAGTGCCCCAGGGGGTCCCACAGATACGCAGTATTTT
CDR3 protein: CASSAPGGPTDTQYF

J gene: TRBJ2-4
clone size: once
V gene: TRBV20-1
D gene: TRBD1
CDR3 DNA: TGCAGTGCTAGTCAGGGGGACAGGGGCGGCATTCAGTACTTC
CDR3 protein: CSASQGDRGGIQYF

J gene: TRBJ1-1
clone size: once
V gene: TRBV7-9
D gene: -
CDR3 DNA: TGTGCCAGCAGCCCTGGGACATTGAACACTGAAGCTTTCTTT
CDR3 protein: CASSPGTLNTEAFF

J gene: TRBJ2-1
clone size: -
V gene: TRBV5-5
D gene: TRBD2
CDR3 DNA: TGTGCCAGCAGCTTGGGTCCTAGCGGGGGGCTAAGGGGCTCCTACAATGAGCAGTTCTTC
CDR3 protein: CASSLGPSGGLRGSYNEQFF

J gene: TRBJ1-3
clone size: -
V gene: TRBV6-2/TRBV6-3
D gene: -
CDR3 DNA: TGTGCCAGCAGTTACATCGGGTTCGGTTCGGGTGGAAACACCATATATTTT
CDR3 protein: CASSYIGFGSGGNTIYF

J gene: TRBJ1-2
clone size: -
V gene: TRBV12-3/TRBV12-4
D gene: TRBD1
CDR3 DNA: TGTGCCAGCGGGGGACAGGGGGCCTATGGCTACACCTTC
CDR3 protein: CASGGQGAYGYTF

J gene: TRBJ2-7
clone size: once
V gene: TRBV5-5
D gene: -
CDR3 DNA: TGTGCCAGCAGCTTCGGGCAGGGTCAATACGAGCAGTACTTC
CDR3 protein: CASSFGQGQYEQYF

J gene: TRBJ2-2
clone size: -
V gene: TRBV29-1
D gene: -
CDR3 DNA: TGCAGCGTTCTGGCGCGGCCAAACACCGGGGAGCTGTTTTTT
CDR3 protein: CSVLARPNTGELFF

J gene: TRBJ2-2
clone size: -
V gene: TRBV6-5
D gene: -
CDR3 DNA: TGTGCCAGCAGTTACCCCGGGACTTCGAACACCGGGGAGCTGTTTTTT
CDR3 protein: CASSYPGTSNTGELFF

J gene: TRBJ2-1
clone size: -
V gene: TRBV5-1
D gene: -
CDR3 DNA: TGCGCCAGCAGCCCAGGACGGGAGAATGAGCAGTTCTTC
CDR3 protein: CASSPGRENEQFF

J gene: TRBJ2-2
clone size: -
V gene: TRBV10-3
D gene: -
CDR3 DNA: TGTGCCATCAGTGATCCGAGGGGGGAGCTGTTTTTT
CDR3 protein: CAISDPRGELFF

J gene: TRBJ2-7
clone size: -
V gene: TRBV5-5
D gene: TRBD1
CDR3 DNA: TGTGCCAGCAGTCCAACAGGGGGCTCCTACGAGCAGTACTTC
CDR3 protein: CASSPTGGSYEQYF

J gene: TRBJ2-7
clone size: -
V gene: TRBV5-1
D gene: TRBD1
CDR3 DNA: TGCGCCAGCAGCTTGGGACAGGGTGTTGCCTACGAGCAGTACTTC
CDR3 protein: CASSLGQGVAYEQYF

J gene: TRBJ1-4
clone size: -
V gene: TRBV18
D gene: -
CDR3 DNA: TGTGCCAGCTCTCTCAGGACAGCAACTAATGAAAAACTGTTTTTT
CDR3 protein: CASSLRTATNEKLFF

J gene: TRBJ2-7
clone size: once
V gene: TRBV5-1
D gene: TRBD1
CDR3 DNA: TGCGCCAGCAGCTCCGGACAGGATTACGAGCAGTACTTC
CDR3 protein: CASSSGQDYEQYF

J gene: TRBJ2-1
clone size: -
V gene: TRBV19
D gene: -
CDR3 DNA: TGTGCCAGTACCCCAGGTTTCTACAATGAGCAGTTCTTC
CDR3 protein: CASTPGFYNEQFF

J gene: TRBJ2-4
clone size: -
V gene: TRBV7-2
D gene: -
CDR3 DNA: TGTGCCAGCAGCTTGACCCCCCTGGGTGGGGGCGGCCGTAACATTCAGTACTTC
CDR3 protein: CASSLTPLGGGGRNIQYF

J gene: TRBJ2-7
clone size: -
V gene: TRBV14
D gene: -
CDR3 DNA: TGTGCCAGCAGCCAAGATTGGGGGGGCATTCCCCACGAGCAGTACTTC
CDR3 protein: CASSQDWGGIPHEQYF

J gene: TRBJ2-6
clone size: -
V gene: TRBV10-2
D gene: -
CDR3 DNA: TGCGCCAGCAGTGAGGTATTTAGCTCTGGGGCCAACGTCCTGACTTTC
CDR3 protein: CASSEVFSSGANVLTF

J gene: TRBJ2-3
clone size: -
V gene: TRBV5-4
D gene: -
CDR3 DNA: TGTGCCAGCAGCCCCGGACAGCACACAGATACGCAGTATTTT
CDR3 protein: CASSPGQHTDTQYF

J gene: TRBJ2-7
clone size: -
V gene: TRBV14
D gene: -
CDR3 DNA: TGTGCCAGCAGCCCGAATCGGGGTTCTGGCGAGCAGTACTTC
CDR3 protein: CASSPNRGSGEQYF

J gene: TRBJ2-3
clone size: -
V gene: TRBV5-1
D gene: -
CDR3 DNA: TGCGCCAGCAGCTTGGAAAGCAAATCCACAGATACGCAGTATTTT
CDR3 protein: CASSLESKSTDTQYF

J gene: TRBJ2-7
clone size: -
V gene: TRBV4-2
D gene: TRBD1
CDR3 DNA: TGTGCCAGCAGCACCGGACAGGGCCACGAGCAGTACTTC
CDR3 protein: CASSTGQGHEQYF

J gene: TRBJ1-2
clone size: -
V gene: TRBV19
D gene: -
CDR3 DNA: TGTGCCAGCCTAGGGGGGGCCAACTATGGCTACACCTTC
CDR3 protein: CASLGGANYGYTF

J gene: TRBJ1-1
clone size: few
V gene: TRBV28
D gene: TRBD1
CDR3 DNA: TGTGCCACCACATCACAGGGGGCGCGGACTGAAGCTTTCTTT
CDR3 protein: CATTSQGARTEAFF

J gene: TRBJ1-2
clone size: -
V gene: TRBV19
D gene: -
CDR3 DNA: TGTGCCAGTAGCCAAACAGGAACCACCTATGGCTACACCTTC
CDR3 protein: CASSQTGTTYGYTF

J gene: TRBJ1-1
clone size: -
V gene: TRBV6-5
D gene: -
CDR3 DNA: TGTGCCAGCACCCCCTTGAACACTGAAGCTTTCTTT
CDR3 protein: CASTPLNTEAFF

J gene: TRBJ2-6
clone size: -
V gene: TRBV7-9
D gene: -
CDR3 DNA: TGTGCCAGCAGCTTAGCGCCGGTAGGACAAGGTAGCGTCCTGACTTTC
CDR3 protein: CASSLAPVGQGSVLTF

J gene: TRBJ1-1
clone size: few
V gene: TRBV3-1/TRBV3-2
D gene: TRBD1
CDR3 DNA: TGTGCCAGCAGCCGCGGACAGGGCCAAGGCACTGAAGCTTTCTTT
CDR3 protein: CASSRGQGQGTEAFF

J gene: TRBJ2-3
clone size: -
V gene: TRBV2
D gene: TRBD2
CDR3 DNA: TGTGCCAGCAGTAAAGCGGGGGCCACAGATACGCAGTATTTT
CDR3 protein: CASSKAGATDTQYF

J gene: TRBJ1-1
clone size: few
V gene: TRBV2
D gene: -
CDR3 DNA: TGTGCCAGCAGTTATACCGGCACTGAAGCTTTCTTT
CDR3 protein: CASSYTGTEAFF

J gene: TRBJ2-2
clone size: few
V gene: TRBV2
D gene: -
CDR3 DNA: TGTGCCAGCAGTGAAGCGCTGGCGGCCGGGGAGCTGTTTTTT
CDR3 protein: CASSEALAAGELFF

J gene: TRBJ2-7
clone size: -
V gene: TRBV2
D gene: -
CDR3 DNA: TGTGCCAGCCCGCAGGAGGGCCCTCAGTACGAGCAGTACTTC
CDR3 protein: CASPQEGPQYEQYF